This T cell receptor beta chain was retrieved from a study of T-cell memory formation after mild COVID-19. This clonotype has only a few counts. Barcoded TCR alpha and TCR beta cDNA libraries with UMIs came from 5'RACE using constant-segment primers. TCRdb independently ran MiXCR on the 5' RACE reads; one entry per CDR3 protein. Of fewer than 350,000 distinct CDR3 sequences in the sample, 8.2% were seen once. V gave up 2 bases and J gave up 7 bases, with 15 bases separating them. The CDR3 is 15 amino acids. CDR1 MNHEY and CDR2 SMNVEV come from the germline V gene (reference sequence). V is TRBV27 and J is TRBJ1-5; D gene ambiguous. The specimen sequenced was PBMCs or a T cell subset sorted from them (not recorded which). The clonotype was recovered from a man aged 18 to 29 who had mild COVID-19 (a few samples of this study predate the infection). Cell type and time point are not known. The CDR3: CASSLGYGVKQPQHF. CDR3 DNA: TGTGCCAGCAGTTTAGGGTACGGGGTCAAGCAGCCCCAGCATTTT.